These 25 T cell receptor beta chains share one sample of origin, sequenced in a study of sequential checkpoint blockade in melanoma. The protocol was immunoSEQ multiplex PCR, while the TCRdb copy is restricted to in-frame clones and leaves out a portion. There are roughly 2,000 clones in the sample; about a fifth occur only once, and 4% to 5.5% lies in the top ten. Treatment of the sample: randomized to nivolumab then ipilimumab (arm A) or the reverse (arm B). Specimen: tumor tissue (inferred from file names), collected from a patient given nivolumab and ipilimumab in sequence. The receptors derive from a human donor with melanoma.

Only a few counts were recorded for this clone. This chain links TRBV6-8 with TRBJ1-2, with 10 nucleotides matching TRBD1. Germline CDR1 is MNHGY and CDR2 is SAAAGT. CDR3 length: 17 residues. Unmatched junction bases numbered 9, after V lost 0 bases and J lost 5 bases. CDR3 amino acids: CASSYSSGQGVGYGYTF. CDR3 sequence (DNA): TGTGCCAGCAGTTACTCGAGTGGACAGGGGGTAGGGTATGGCTACACCTTC.

This chain links TRBV19 with TRBJ1-3; unclear D gene. Per germline, CDR1 LNHDA and CDR2 SQIVND (reference sequence). CDR3 size: 14 residues. Trimming pared 5 bases from V and 0 bases from J, leaving 8 bases between. The CDR3 reads CASSPRISGNTIYF. Written as DNA, the CDR3 is TGTGCCAGTAGTCCCCGGATCTCTGGAAACACCATATATTTT.

The chain has TRBV12-5 and TRBJ2-1; 7 nucleotides line up with TRBD2. This CDR3 has 16 residues. Germline V CDR1 and CDR2: LGHNT, FRNRAP. CDR3 coding DNA: TGTGCCAGCACCAGGTGGGCGGGAGTGGTAAACAATGAGCAGTTCTTC. The encoded protein is CASTRWAGVVNNEQFF. Together with reference TRBV12-5 and TRBJ2-1, the CDR3 gives the full variable domain: DARVTQTPRHKVTEMGQEVTMRCQPILGHNTVFWYRQTMMQGLELLAYFRNRAPLDDSGMPKDRFSAEMPDATLATLKIQPSEPRDSAVYFCASTRWAGVVNNEQFFGPGTRLTVL.

This chain connects TRBV7-4 to TRBJ2-1, with D possibly matching TRBD2 (5 bases). This CDR3 has 13 residues. V was pared by 2 bases and J by 9 bases, with 11 bases between. The germline CDR1 and CDR2 sequences are SGHVT and SQSDAQ. The CDR3 spells CASSLTSGIEQFF. CDR3 nucleotide sequence: TGTGCCAGCAGCTTAACGTCGGGGATTGAGCAGTTCTTC.

The chain recombines TRBV6-8 with TRBJ2-7; TRBD2 aligns across 11 bases. Looked up from germline, CDR1 is MNHGY and CDR2 is SAAAGT. CDR3 length: 17 residues. J gave up 2 bases and V 6 bases, and 12 bases lay outside the gene matches. The CDR3 reads CASRPTGGLAVTYEQYF. The CDR3 region has the DNA TGTGCCAGCAGACCCACCGGGGGACTAGCGGTTACCTACGAGCAGTACTTC.

The chain couples TRBV29-1 to TRBJ1-2; D is perhaps TRBD1 (5 bases). The CDR3 is 13 residues long. Germline values: CDR1 SQVTM, CDR2 ANQGSEA. V was trimmed by 4 bases and J by 5 bases, leaving 14 bases between them. In nucleotides, the CDR3 is TGCAGCGTTGGAACGGGACGGTTTTATGGCTACACCTTC. Translated: CSVGTGRFYGYTF.

This clone was picked up a small number of times. This rearrangement joins TRBV6-8 to TRBJ2-5, with 9 bases lining up with TRBD1. Germline assignment: CDR1 MNHGY and CDR2 SAAAGT. V was pared by 0 bases and J by 7 bases, with 6 bases of the junction left unmatched. The CDR3 totals 15 residues. For the CDR3, the DNA is TGTGCCAGCAGTTACTCGGGACAGGGACTCGCGACCCAGTACTTC. It translates to CASSYSGQGLATQYF.

The V call is TRBV10-3, the J call TRBJ2-5; TRBD2 agrees at 9 bases. J was trimmed by 5 bases and V by 2 bases; bases with no gene match: 18. Germline V lookup: CDR1 ENHRY, CDR2 SYGVKD. This CDR3 has 19 residues. The CDR3: CAISEPGKERGALRETQYF. For the CDR3, the DNA is TGTGCCATCAGTGAGCCAGGGAAGGAGCGGGGGGCCCTCCGGGAGACCCAGTACTTC.

This clone was seen a few times. V and J are TRBV28 and TRBJ1-5; D is unresolved. The germline V gene encodes CDR1 MDHEN and CDR2 SYDVKM. Trimming left V 2 bases short and J 9 bases short, with 11 bases between. This CDR3 contains 13 residues. The CDR3 protein is CASSLDVQRPQHF. DNA of the CDR3: TGTGCCAGCAGTTTAGACGTTCAGCGGCCCCAGCATTTT.

This clone was seen a few times. The chain links TRBV6-8 to TRBJ2-1; D is possibly TRBD1 (6 bases). Germline V gene data show CDR1 as MNHGY and CDR2 as SAAAGT. The CDR3 loop spans 15 amino acids. Between the trimmed V and J ends, which lost 0 bases and 6 bases, there was a span of 12 bases. CDR3 DNA sequence: TGTGCCAGCAGTTACTCCCAAGGGACACCCAATGAGCAGTTCTTC. Its protein product is CASSYSQGTPNEQFF.

CDR3 amino acids: CASRRRADYGYTF. Written as DNA, the CDR3 is TGTGCCAGCAGAAGAAGGGCGGACTATGGCTACACCTTC. The chain recombines TRBV9 with TRBJ1-2, with no clear D. The CDR3 spans 13 residues. Germline V CDR1 and CDR2: SGDLS, YYNGEE. V was pared by 5 bases and J by 3 bases, with 11 bases between. The full variable domain, its missing parts supplied by reference TRBV9 and TRBJ1-2, is DSGVTQTPKHLITATGQRVTLRCSPRSGDLSVYWYQQSLDQGLQFLIQYYNGEERAKGNILERFSAQQFPDLHSELNLSSLELGDSALYFCASRRRADYGYTFGSGTRLTVV.

This clone was recorded a few times. This chain uses TRBV28 with TRBJ1-5; maybe TRBD1 (6 bases). This CDR3 is built from 16 residues. The V end lost 6 bases, the J end lost 0 bases, and 15 bases lay between the germline ends. Germline CDR1 and CDR2: MDHEN and SYDVKM. For the CDR3, the DNA is TGTGCCAGCAGCACCCCAGGGGAGTATAGCAATCAGCCCCAGCATTTT. It encodes CASSTPGEYSNQPQHF.

The rearrangement links TRBV5-1 to TRBJ1-1; 7 bases agree with TRBD1. Germline CDR1 SGHRS, CDR2 YFSETQ. Trimming took 5 bases from V and 4 from J; bases not matched to a gene: 8. This CDR3 has 14 amino acids. The CDR3 DNA follows: TGCGCCAGCAGTTATCAGGGGGAGGGCACTGAAGCTTTCTTT. This gives the protein CASSYQGEGTEAFF.

This clone is classed as medium-sized. The rearrangement links TRBV6-8 to TRBJ1-1; D is possibly TRBD1 (6 bases). The V end was cut by 10 bases, the J end by 11 bases, with 23 bases between. Germline V gene sequence: CDR1 MNHGY, CDR2 SAAAGT. The CDR3 totals 13 residues. The DNA for the CDR3 is TGTGCCATCAATGTGCGGCGGGGGGCCGCTGCTTTCTTT. As protein: CAINVRRGAAAFF.

This clone has just one count. The chain has TRBV19 and TRBJ1-5, with 8 bases lining up with TRBD1. The germline CDR1 and CDR2 sequences are LNHDA and SQIVND (reference sequence). V lost 5 bases to trimming and J lost 7 bases; unmatched junction nucleotides: 7. This CDR3 spans 14 amino acids. The CDR3 loop is CASSPGQGSQPQHF. The CDR3 DNA sequence: TGTGCCAGTAGTCCCGGACAGGGCAGCCAGCCCCAGCATTTT.

This clone has just a few counts. The chain recombines TRBV6-8 with TRBJ1-1; D possibly corresponds to TRBD1 (6 bases). The germline CDR1 and CDR2 sequences are MNHGY and SAAAGT. The CDR3 runs 15 residues. Between the trimmed V and J ends, which lost 6 bases and 5 bases, there was a span of 19 bases. CDR3 region: CASRGPHGGPTEAFF. As DNA, the CDR3 is TGTGCCAGCAGGGGGCCGCACGGGGGGCCGACTGAAGCTTTCTTT.

This clone is labeled as medium-sized (0.01 to 0.1%). V is TRBV11-3 and J is TRBJ2-1; TRBD2 matches at 9 bases. CDR1 and CDR2 (germline): SGHNT, YENEEA. CDR3 length equals 20 residues. V shed 3 bases, J shed 1 base, and the junction held 16 bases outside the gene matches. DNA for the CDR3: TGTGCCAGCAGCTTCCCGGTCCGGGCGGGGGGGCGGAAATCCTACAATGAGCAGTTCTTC. This encodes CASSFPVRAGGRKSYNEQFF.

This clone rates as medium-sized (0.01 to 0.1%). Germline and junction disagree at one end, which may indicate a read error. V and J are TRBV11-3 and TRBJ2-7; D may correspond to TRBD1 or TRBD2 (6 bases each). CDR3 size: 15 residues. The germline V gene encodes CDR1 SGHNT and CDR2 YENEEA. The CDR3 loop is CASSFSYGGSNEQYF. For the CDR3, the DNA is TGTGCCAGCAGCTTTAGTTACGGGGGCTCCAACGAGCAGTACTTC.

This clone was observed a few times. This sequence joins TRBV6-8 and TRBJ2-7; a possible D gene is TRBD2 (5 bases). V lost 6 bases, J lost 3 bases, and 12 bases lay in between. Germline values: CDR1 MNHGY, CDR2 SAAAGT. The CDR3 contains 13 residues. CDR3 protein: CASSRAGVYEQYF. The CDR3 DNA is TGTGCCAGCAGCCGGGCGGGCGTCTACGAGCAGTACTTC.

This chain joins TRBV19 and TRBJ2-5; TRBD2 aligns across 8 bases. The germline gives CDR1 LNHDA, CDR2 SQIVND (reference sequence). This CDR3 is built from 15 residues. V shed 5 bases, J shed 5 bases, and the junction held 10 bases outside the gene matches. The CDR3 reads CASSFLSGSMETQYF. CDR3 nucleotides: TGTGCCAGTAGTTTTCTGAGCGGGAGTATGGAGACCCAGTACTTC.

Within the sample, this clone is medium-sized (0.01 to 0.1%). The chain joins TRBV11-3 to TRBJ1-2, with D possibly being TRBD1 (5 bases). Germline CDR1 reads SGHNT; CDR2 reads YENEEA. Between the trimmed V and J ends, which lost 3 bases and 3 bases, there was a span of 11 bases. There are 14 residues in the CDR3. CDR3 amino acids: CASSLGPGHYGYTF. The CDR3 region has the DNA TGTGCCAGCAGCTTGGGGCCAGGCCACTATGGCTACACCTTC.

The chain joins TRBV19 to TRBJ1-2; D gene ambiguous. The CDR3 spans 16 residues. V lost 1 base and J lost 4, with 16 bases in between. Germline V lookup: CDR1 LNHDA, CDR2 SQIVND (reference sequence). The chain's CDR3 is CASSIVPARTFYGYTF. For the CDR3, the DNA is TGTGCCAGTAGTATAGTTCCAGCCCGCACATTCTATGGCTACACCTTC.

At least ten counts were recorded for this clone. This sequence joins TRBV11-3 and TRBJ2-7; D ambiguous. Germline assignment: CDR1 SGHNT and CDR2 YENEEA. V lost 3 bases to trimming and J lost 1 base, with 13 bases between them. CDR3 length equals 15 residues. CDR3 in amino acids: CASSFLGTRSYEQYF. In DNA form, the CDR3 reads TGTGCCAGCAGCTTTCTGGGAACAAGATCCTACGAGCAGTACTTC. Full variable domain (remainder filled in from reference TRBV11-3 and TRBJ2-7): EAGVVQSPRYKIIEKKQPVAFWCNPISGHNTLYWYLQNLGQGPELLIRYENEEAVDDSQLPKDRFSAERLKGVDSTLKIQPAELGDSAVYLCASSFLGTRSYEQYFGPGTRLTVT.

This clone is large by share. The rearrangement uses TRBV6-8 and TRBJ2-1; D is unresolved. Trimming removed 4 bases from V and 9 bases from J, with 22 bases in between. This CDR3 comprises 16 residues. The V gene's germline CDR1 is MNHGY and CDR2 SAAAGT. CDR3 amino acids: CASSWDRKGLAFEQFF. The CDR3 region has the DNA TGTGCCAGCAGTTGGGATCGGAAGGGCTTAGCATTTGAGCAGTTCTTC.

This clone was observed a handful of times. CDR3 residues: CASRGRDDTQYF. The CDR3 DNA is TGTGCCAGCCGAGGGAGAGACGATACGCAGTATTTT. V usage is TRBV9 and J usage is TRBJ2-3; tentatively, D is TRBD2 (5 bases). The V and J ends lost 7 bases and 6 bases respectively, with 12 bases between them. The length of the CDR3 is 12 residues. Germline CDR1 and CDR2: SGDLS and YYNGEE.